This TCR beta chain was sequenced in a study of T cell responses to AZD1222 COVID-19 vaccine. Study-wide findings and caveats: Repertoire sampling was restricted to post-peak T cell response timepoints. With two AZD1222 doses given, Spike-specific TCR breadth and depth both rose.

TCRdb's table, derived via immunoSEQ multiplex PCR, lists solely in-frame clones and lacks some. Seen here are approximately 19,000 clones, roughly 81% observed once, and the top ten hold 21%. This clone was detected once. Its specificity is unknown. The specimen comprised peripheral blood, sampled 28 days after the second AZD1222 dose. This receptor was identified in an adult who received the AZD1222 COVID-19 vaccine.

The CDR3 nucleotides read TGTGCCAGCAGTTTATCCCGGACAGGGAACACTGAAGCTTTCTTT. This encodes CASSLSRTGNTEAFF. The rearrangement joins TRBV27 to TRBJ1-1; TRBD1 matches at 7 bases. Trimming cost V 0 bases and J 1 base; bases outside gene matches: 2. CDR3 size: 15 residues. Germline V gene lookup returns CDR1 MNHEY and CDR2 SMNVEV (reference sequence).